The 9 T cell receptor beta chains below were found in one sample sequenced in a study of high-grade serous ovarian cancer treatment subgroups (dated by TCRdb to about 2021). Collection of tumor samples took place before definitive surgery or chemotherapy. Library generation was performed with the immunoSEQ multiplex PCR assay. TCRdb took this table from immuneACCESS and kept in-frame rearrangements with V and J called. Such tables lack part of the clones; where checked against another copy, unresolved V genes explain under half of the gap, and the rest is unexplained. The sample table holds 7,000 or so clones, of which around 79% were seen once. The top ten clonotypes cover under 8.5% of the sample. The sample comprised tumor tissue. All receptors come from a human donor with high-grade serous ovarian cancer.

The chain links TRBV5-4 to TRBJ2-2, with 9 bases that match TRBD2. With 3 bases clipped from V and 5 bases from J, the junction kept 5 bases outside the gene matches. Looked up from germline, CDR1 is SGHNT and CDR2 is YYREEE (reference sequence). The CDR3 extends over 15 amino acids. The chain's CDR3 is CASSSTSGSTGELFF. CDR3 coding DNA: TGTGCCAGCAGCTCGACTAGCGGCAGTACCGGGGAGCTGTTTTTT.

This CDR3 reads CASSSTRRLDSPLHF. CDR3 nucleotides: TGTGCCAGCAGCTCAACAAGGAGGCTAGATTCACCCCTCCACTTT. The V and J genes are TRBV12-1 and TRBJ1-6. TRBV12-1 is a known pseudogene. The length of the CDR3 is 15 residues.

CDR3 loop: CASSLTGAYEQYF. The CDR3 region has the DNA TGTGCCAGCAGTCTGACAGGAGCCTACGAGCAGTACTTC. The gene calls are TRBV28 and TRBJ2-7, with D possibly being TRBD1 (6 bases). The CDR3 is 13 residues long. Germline V gives CDR1 MDHEN, CDR2 SYDVKM. Trimming removed 5 bases from V and 2 bases from J, with 10 bases in between.

In DNA form, the CDR3 reads TGCGCCAGCAGCCATTCCCTCCTAGGGGCAGGGGAATACAATGAGCAGTTCTTC. As protein: CASSHSLLGAGEYNEQFF. The genes are TRBV4-1 and TRBJ2-1; D is possibly TRBD1 (6 bases). Trimming took off 3 bases at V and 4 bases at J, with 22 bases between the two ends. Germline V CDR1 and CDR2: MGHRA, YSYEKL. This CDR3 spans 18 amino acids.

The CDR3 DNA is TGTGCCAGCAGCCCTCCCCCCTACAATGAGCAGTTCTTC. Translation gives CASSPPPYNEQFF. This chain connects TRBV7-3 to TRBJ2-1, with no clear D. The CDR3 loop spans 13 amino acids. The germline V gene encodes CDR1 SGHTA and CDR2 FQGTGA. The V end lost 5 bases, the J end lost 2 bases, and 7 bases lay between the germline ends.

This clone was seen a few times. V usage is TRBV10-2 and J usage is TRBJ2-7, with 8 bases aligning to TRBD1. Germline CDR1 WSHSY, CDR2 SAAADI. The CDR3 length is 15 residues. V dropped 8 bases and J dropped 1; count of bases not matched to a gene: 10. The CDR3 DNA is TGCGCCAGCGCCCGGGGCAGGGGGCTATCCTACGAGCAGTACTTC. This sequence encodes CASARGRGLSYEQYF.

The rearrangement uses TRBV18 and TRBJ2-5, with 12 nucleotides matching TRBD2. This CDR3 is built from 15 residues. The ends lost 3 bases at V and 2 bases at J; junction bases unmatched: 1. Germline lookup yields CDR1 KGHSH and CDR2 LQKENI. The CDR3 DNA is TGTGCCAGCTCACCCGGACTAGCGGGGCAAGAGACCCAGTACTTC. Amino acid sequence: CASSPGLAGQETQYF.

This chain connects TRBV30 to TRBJ1-5; D is possibly TRBD1 (6 bases). Germline CDR1 GTSNPN, CDR2 SVGIG (reference sequence). CDR3 size: 15 residues. V was pared by 5 bases and J by 0 bases, with 14 bases between. The CDR3 here is CAWSGQLNSNQPQHF. CDR3 bases: TGTGCCTGGTCTGGACAGTTAAATAGCAATCAGCCCCAGCATTTT.

The rearrangement links TRBV2 to TRBJ2-7; TRBD2 agrees at 9 bases. The CDR3 runs 15 residues. The trim removed 8 bases at V and 1 base at J, leaving 9 bases unmatched. The germline CDR1 and CDR2 sequences are SNHLY and FYNNEI. DNA of the CDR3: TGTGCCAGCCAAATCGGCGCGGGAGGGTCCTACGAGCAGTACTTC. This sequence encodes CASQIGAGGSYEQYF.